These T cell receptor beta chains were read from a single sample in a study of cytomegalovirus exposure and HLA in healthy donors. Profiled with immunoSEQ multiplex PCR; TCRdb holds only in-frame clones, not every one. Here the sample spans about 150,000 clones, 65% to 70% being singletons. The sequencing sample was made of PBMCs. The source of these receptors is a young man in good health and CMV-seropositive. Each CDR3 is given with its conserved first and last residue. The D gene is left open where the match is weak. Not every row has a clone size; where given, it reads once, few, many or a size class.

D	V	size	J	CDR3	DNA
TRBD2	TRBV4-1	NA	TRBJ2-7	CASSQGLANYEQYF	TGCGCCAGCAGCCAAGGACTAGCGAACTACGAGCAGTACTTC
NA	TRBV5-5	once	TRBJ2-5	CASSFWDNQETQYF	TGTGCCAGCAGCTTTTGGGACAACCAAGAGACCCAGTACTTC
NA	TRBV7-7	NA	TRBJ2-1	CASSLMAGGYNEQFF	TGTGCTAGCAGCCTAATGGCGGGCGGCTACAATGAGCAGTTCTTC
NA	TRBV5-1	NA	TRBJ2-3	CASSFGASTDTQYF	TGCGCCAGCAGCTTTGGGGCGAGCACAGATACGCAGTATTTT
NA	TRBV29-1	NA	TRBJ1-5	CSVITDRNSNQPQHF	TGCAGCGTCATAACTGACAGGAATAGCAATCAGCCCCAGCATTTT
NA	TRBV20-1	few	TRBJ1-5	CSAETVRGQHF	TGCAGTGCTGAGACAGTCAGGGGCCAGCATTTT
NA	TRBV5-1	NA	TRBJ1-4	CASSRGTEKLFF	TGCGCCAGCAGCCGGGGGACGGAAAAACTGTTTTTT
TRBD1	TRBV28	NA	TRBJ2-7	CATTTAGTATYEQYF	TGTGCCACCACAACTGCCGGGACAGCTACCTACGAGCAGTACTTC
NA	TRBV7-2	NA	TRBJ2-3	CASTFGYPSDTQYF	TGTGCCAGCACCTTCGGGTACCCTTCGGATACGCAGTATTTT
TRBD2	TRBV7-9	NA	TRBJ2-2	CASSRRGGLARLAGELFF	TGTGCCAGCAGCCGAAGGGGGGGACTAGCGCGTCTGGCCGGGGAGCTGTTTTTT
TRBD1	TRBV12-5	NA	TRBJ1-2	CASGLGGRQGHYGYTF	TGTGCTAGTGGTTTGGGGGGACGACAGGGTCATTATGGCTACACCTTC
TRBD1	TRBV2	NA	TRBJ2-7	CASSGTGIYEQYF	TGTGCCAGCTCCGGGACAGGGATCTACGAGCAGTACTTC
NA	TRBV9	NA	TRBJ1-2	CASSISNRDGYTF	TGTGCCAGCAGCATCAGCAACAGGGACGGCTACACCTTC
TRBD1	TRBV7-8	NA	TRBJ2-7	CASSLVYRDSSYEQYF	TGTGCCAGCAGCTTGGTTTACCGGGACAGCTCCTACGAGCAGTACTTC
NA	TRBV18	few	TRBJ1-3	CASSPRNGGLSGNTIYF	TGTGCCAGCTCACCCCGAAATGGGGGCCTCTCTGGAAACACCATATATTTT
NA	TRBV7-9	NA	TRBJ2-2	CASSKRDQGNSGELFF	TGTGCCAGCAGCAAGAGGGATCAGGGGAATTCCGGGGAGCTGTTTTTT
NA	TRBV6-6	few	TRBJ1-1	CASSGNRVTEAFF	TGTGCCAGCAGTGGAAACAGGGTCACTGAAGCTTTCTTT
NA	TRBV6-6	NA	TRBJ1-2	CASSYSWAPNYGYTF	TGTGCCAGCAGTTACAGCTGGGCACCTAACTATGGCTACACCTTC
TRBD2	TRBV28	NA	TRBJ2-7	CATYLAGDYEQYF	TGTGCCACCTACCTAGCGGGAGACTACGAGCAGTACTTC
NA	TRBV20-1	NA	TRBJ1-1	CGPRAGTEAFF	TGCGGACCAAGGGCGGGGACTGAAGCTTTCTTT
TRBD1	TRBV6-1	NA	TRBJ2-1	CASTTGIYNEQFF	TGTGCCAGTACGACAGGGATTTACAATGAGCAGTTCTTC
NA	TRBV29-1	large	TRBJ2-7	CSVAGVLDEQYF	TGCAGCGTCGCAGGGGTTCTCGACGAGCAGTACTTC
TRBD2	TRBV13	NA	TRBJ2-5	CAGSWLAGAETQYF	TGTGCCGGCAGCTGGTTAGCGGGAGCGGAGACCCAGTACTTC
TRBD1	TRBV4-1	NA	TRBJ2-7	CASRDSSYEQYF	TGCGCCAGCCGGGACAGTTCCTACGAGCAGTACTTC
NA	TRBV21-1	once	TRBJ2-7	CASSKASAGQGAREQYF	TGTGCCAGCAGCAAAGCTTCAGCGGGACAGGGGGCGCGCGAGCAGTACTTC
NA	TRBV7-6	few	TRBJ2-1	CASSLGGRWASGEQFF	TGTGCCAGCAGCTTAGGGGGGCGATGGGCTTCCGGTGAGCAGTTCTTC
TRBD1	TRBV6-5	NA	TRBJ1-1	CASSRYRGPYTEAFF	TGTGCCAGCAGTAGATACAGGGGGCCGTACACTGAAGCTTTCTTT
NA	TRBV5-6	NA	TRBJ1-2	CASSWGGPRKSYGYTF	TGTGCCAGCAGCTGGGGGGGGCCGAGGAAAAGCTATGGCTACACCTTC
NA	TRBV19	NA	TRBJ1-1	CASSIARQNTEAFF	TGTGCCAGTAGTATAGCCAGACAGAACACTGAAGCTTTCTTT
NA	TRBV30	NA	TRBJ1-2	CAWSVDSLYGYTF	TGTGCCTGGAGTGTTGACAGCCTCTATGGCTACACCTTC
NA	TRBV5-1	NA	TRBJ2-7	CASSLTGVRDEQYF	TGCGCCAGCAGCTTGACAGGAGTACGGGACGAGCAGTACTTC